This T cell receptor (beta chain) was captured by sequencing in a study of T cells after yellow fever vaccination (dated by TCRdb to between 2019 and 2020). About the full investigation: Memory subsets (EM, EMRA, CM and Tscm) were sorted on a BD FACS Aria III using CD3, CD45RA, CCR7 and CD95 staining. Bulk TCR alpha and beta repertoires were sequenced longitudinally to track T-cell clones before and after primary and booster YFV17D yellow fever vaccination. The SMART-Seq v4 Ultra Low Input RNA kit was used to prepare libraries from fractions with low cell numbers. Two healthy male donors made up the cohort, one aged 18 to 30 years and the other aged 30 to 39 years. Blood samples were taken at several timepoints before and after primary and secondary immunization, and bulk PBMC replicates and cell subsets were isolated. Sorting of memory subsets took place on days 0, 15 and 45 and at 18 months after primary vaccination, as well as on days 0, 15 and 45 after the 30-year booster. Study-level results and caveats: A small fraction of clonotypes showed up in both the CD4 and CD8 compartments, probably as a result of convergent recombination. Because the study included only a couple of donors, the extent to which the findings can be generalized is limited. The secondary T-cell response was weaker than the primary response but faster, peaking on day 5 instead of day 15. Computational filtering was needed because FACS-sorted repertoires could contain abundant contaminating clonotypes from the bulk population. In the sorted memory subsets on day 0, nearly all of the vaccine-responding clonotypes fell below detection. Most clones expanded after primary vaccination (almost 98% of CD4 and 88% of CD8) were re-detected after the booster, suggesting that broad memory maintenance occurred.

The CDR3 contains 15 residues, cysteine and phenylalanine counted. The entry retains the CDR3 DNA only, 45 bases that are in frame from base 1. V lost 4 bases and J lost 5 bases, and the count of bases not matched to a germline gene is 8. CDR1 is given as MNHNS and CDR2 as SASEGT, both from the germline V gene. The treatment or condition label, read with the paper, signifies: live attenuated yellow fever vaccine strain. PBMCs were isolated from peripheral blood using a standard Ficoll-Paque protocol. RNA from sorted memory subsets was extracted with the RNeasy Micro Kit. TCR cDNA was made using 5'RACE template switching, a step that added a universal primer site and unique molecular identifiers. Priming of cDNA synthesis was performed from both the TCR alpha and TCR beta constant segments. Library amplification used two PCR steps, and the second PCR step added sample barcodes and sequencing adapters. Libraries were sequenced on Illumina HiSeq 2500 (2x100 bp) or NovaSeq (2x150 bp). Under the source paper's analysis protocol: Reads were demultiplexed and collapsed into UMI consensus sequences with MIGEC, and V(D)J alignment was performed with MiXCR. Using edgeR on replicate PBMC samples, clonotypes were called vaccine-responding if FDR was below 0.01 and the log2 fold change was above 5 up to day 15. CD4 or CD8 identity was assigned to each bulk clonotype according to whether the clonotype was present at higher abundance in the sequenced CD4 repertoire or the sequenced CD8 repertoire. Clonotype frequencies in memory subsets were weighted by FACS-sorted cell numbers to estimate each clone's distribution across memory phenotypes. TCRdb reprocessed the public reads (quality trimming at Q25 with fastp, clone calling with MiXCR) and kept in-frame beta chains. Identical CDR3 protein sequences are pooled into one entry, listed with their most common genes and DNA. The V and J calls follow TCRdb's processing rather than the paper's. For this sample there are 25,000 to 40,000 distinct CDR3 sequences; 6.5% to 8% appear just once. Clones ranked in the top ten supply 22% of the sample.

With respect to this clonotype: Base qualities are not provided; no much larger clone lies one nucleotide away.

The specimen was PBMCs, either bulk or a sorted T-cell subset (CD4+, CD8+, memory, or dextramer-sorted; not recorded which), collected on the day of the first yellow fever vaccination. The sequence is built from TRBV6-1 and TRBJ2-3, with 8 junctional bases fitting TRBD1. The sequence derives from a man between 18 and 29 years old who received the YFV17D yellow fever vaccine. The sequence in DNA is TGTGCCAGCAGTGGGACAGGGAGGTTTGGAGATACGCAGTATTTT. It translates as CASSGTGRFGDTQYF.